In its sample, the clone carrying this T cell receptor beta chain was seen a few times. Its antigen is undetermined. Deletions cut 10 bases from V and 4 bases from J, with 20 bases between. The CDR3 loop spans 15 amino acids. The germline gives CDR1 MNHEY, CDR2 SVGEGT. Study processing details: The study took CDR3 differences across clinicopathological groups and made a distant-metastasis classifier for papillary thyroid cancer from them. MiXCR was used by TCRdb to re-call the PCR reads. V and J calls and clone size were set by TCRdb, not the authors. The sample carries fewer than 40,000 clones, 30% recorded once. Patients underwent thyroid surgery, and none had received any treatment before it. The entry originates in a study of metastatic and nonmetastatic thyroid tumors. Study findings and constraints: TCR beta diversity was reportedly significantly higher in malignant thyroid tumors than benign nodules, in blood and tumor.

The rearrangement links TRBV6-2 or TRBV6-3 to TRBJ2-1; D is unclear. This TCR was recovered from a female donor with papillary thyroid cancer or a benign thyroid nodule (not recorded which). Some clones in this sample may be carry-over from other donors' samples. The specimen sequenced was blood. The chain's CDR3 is CAISLGSIEYNEQFF. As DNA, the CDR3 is TGTGCCATCAGCCTCGGGTCTATAGAGTACAATGAGCAGTTCTTC.